This section outlines one T cell receptor (beta chain) sequence together with its context. Primers used in a second PCR of about 7 to 12 cycles were a sample-barcoded 5' primer and a J-beta primer mix. Each CDR3 protein gets one entry after TCRdb re-called the 5' RACE reads with MiXCR. The sample has approximately 800,000 distinct CDR3 sequences, 25% seen once; the top ten hold 3% to 4.5%. The sample comes from a study of blood T cells in healthy people across ages. Trimming took off 1 base at V and 6 bases at J, with 10 bases between the two ends. The CDR3 consists of 14 residues. The germline V gene has CDR1 MGHRA and CDR2 YSYEKL. These data also formed part of another study, on T cells of mothers and their children. Per that paper: Relative to unrelated pairs, biologically related mother-child dyads exhibited marginally greater, non-significant overlap.

Material: blood. The chain has TRBV4-1 and TRBJ2-1; no reliable D call. The TCR comes from a boy younger than 18 in good health. The CDR3 here is CASSQGPRSNEQFF. For the CDR3, the DNA is TGCGCCAGCAGCCAAGGTCCGAGGAGCAATGAGCAGTTCTTC.